Here is one TCR beta chain with its context. The antigen is not known. The record originates from a study of cytomegalovirus exposure and HLA in healthy donors. General study findings and limits: Analysis was carried out at a later point, and it linked a missense DCLRE1C variant to TCR beta V- and J-gene trimming.

Germline CDR1 reads MGHRA; CDR2 reads YSYEKL. The CDR3 extends over 14 amino acids. Trimming at V came to 4 bases and at J to 4 bases, leaving 5 bases not matched to a gene. The donors gave bone marrow, and they were healthy. Researchers ran the PCR with 60 Vbeta and 13 Jbeta primers. Sequencing was performed with immunoSEQ multiplex PCR; in TCRdb, only in-frame clones are kept and a portion is missing. The sample holds about 33,000 clones. The receptor comes from a man in his forties in good health and CMV-seronegative. The chain is built from TRBV4-1 and TRBJ2-7; 9 positions agree with TRBD1. The sample was PBMCs. CDR3 nucleotide sequence: TGCGCCAGCAGCCTCCGGGACAGGGCTTACGAGCAGTACTTC. The encoded protein is CASSLRDRAYEQYF.